Shown below are 24 T cell receptor beta chains from a single sample sequenced in a study of blood T cell repertoires in COVID-19. The table came from immunoSEQ multiplex PCR; TCRdb's copy has only in-frame clones and leaves some out. The sample includes some 200,000 clones, roughly 92% of them seen just once. Input material: peripheral blood. These TCRs come from a man between 25 and 39 years old with COVID-19, enrolled during active disease.

There are a few counts of this clone. V usage is TRBV9 and J usage is TRBJ1-6, with TRBD1 identical over 7 bases. In germline, CDR1 is SGDLS, CDR2 YYNGEE. The CDR3 consists of 15 residues. Germline trimming cut 4 bases from V and 6 bases from J; bases unmatched to any gene: 7. The CDR3 sequence: CASSPPGQLNSPLHF. CDR3 bases: TGTGCCAGCAGCCCACCGGGACAGCTTAATTCACCCCTCCACTTT.

The V call is TRBV28, the J call TRBJ1-2; D is unresolved. The CDR3 has 11 amino acids. The germline gives CDR1 MDHEN, CDR2 SYDVKM. V was clipped by 3 bases and J by 13 bases, with 12 bases between them. The CDR3 sequence: CASSLRQGSTF. The CDR3 DNA reads as TGTGCCAGCAGTTTGCGGCAAGGGAGCACCTTC.

This chain uses TRBV19 with TRBJ1-5; possibly TRBD1 for D (5 bases). Trimming removed 5 bases at V and 7 bases at J, with 21 bases between. Germline V lookup: CDR1 LNHDA, CDR2 SQIVND (reference sequence). The CDR3 is 16 residues long. In DNA, the CDR3 is TGTGCCAGTAGTCCGCCTATATGGCAGGGAGGACAGCCCCAGCATTTT. This encodes CASSPPIWQGGQPQHF.

The V call is TRBV7-3, the J call TRBJ2-3; TRBD2 matches at 11 bases. This CDR3 contains 15 residues. Germline V gene data show CDR1 as SGHTA and CDR2 as FQGTGA. The V and J ends lost 4 bases and 4 bases, in that order; junction bases with no gene match: 4. CDR3 protein: CASSSLAGDADTQYF. The DNA of the CDR3 is TGTGCCAGCAGCTCACTAGCGGGGGACGCAGATACGCAGTATTTT. Using reference TRBV7-3 and TRBJ2-3 for the parts outside the CDR3, the full variable domain is GAGVSQTPSNKVTEKGKYVELRCDPISGHTALYWYRQSLGQGPEFLIYFQGTGAADDSGLPNDRFFAVRPEGSVSTLKIQRTERGDSAVYLCASSSLAGDADTQYFGPGTRLTVL.

The J gene is TRBJ2-3, the V gene TRBV11-2; TRBD2 agrees at 11 bases. The CDR3 consists of 16 residues. V shed 3 bases, J shed 4 bases, and the junction held 6 bases outside the gene matches. The germline V gene encodes CDR1 SGHAT and CDR2 FQNNGV. CDR3 nucleotide sequence: TGTGCCAGCAGCTTTAGCGGGGGGGGAGGCCCAGATACGCAGTATTTT. Its translation is CASSFSGGGGPDTQYF.

The gene calls are TRBV12-3 or TRBV12-4 and TRBJ2-1; D perhaps matches TRBD2 (6 bases). The CDR3 length is 12 residues. V dropped 7 bases and J dropped 4 bases, with 8 bases sitting between them. The CDR3: CASTGTYNEQFF. CDR3 nucleotide sequence: TGTGCCAGCACCGGGACTTACAATGAGCAGTTCTTC.

This chain links TRBV13 with TRBJ1-2, with 7 bases matching TRBD1. Germline V gives CDR1 PRHDT, CDR2 FYEKMQ (reference sequence). J gave up 0 bases and V 5 bases, and 6 bases lay outside the gene matches. CDR3 size: 15 residues. The CDR3 region is CASSPGTATNYGYTF. CDR3 sequence (DNA): TGTGCCAGCAGCCCCGGGACAGCCACTAACTATGGCTACACCTTC. The full variable domain, completed using reference TRBV13 and TRBJ1-2, is AAGVIQSPRHLIKEKRETATLKCYPIPRHDTVYWYQQGPGQDPQFLISFYEKMQSDKGSIPDRFSAQQFSDYHSELNMSSLELGDSALYFCASSPGTATNYGYTFGSGTRLTVV.

J is TRBJ1-1 and V is TRBV21-1; TRBD1, the D gene given by the table, was not confirmed from the DNA. TRBV21-1 is given as a pseudogene. There are 16 residues in the CDR3. Here the CDR3 DNA reads TGTGCCAGCAGCGTACCGTCCGGGACAGGGGGCACTGAAGCTTTCTTT. Protein sequence: CASSVPSGTGGTEAFF.

This clone was seen a handful of times. This chain connects TRBV19 to TRBJ2-1; the match to TRBD2 covers 9 bases. Germline CDR1 LNHDA, CDR2 SQIVND (reference sequence). V shed 4 bases, J shed 0 bases, and the junction held 7 bases outside the gene matches. The CDR3 spans 17 residues. In DNA form, the CDR3 reads TGTGCCAGTAGTAGAGTCAGCGGGGGGCGCTCCTACAATGAGCAGTTCTTC. Protein sequence: CASSRVSGGRSYNEQFF.

V gene TRBV5-6 combines with J gene TRBJ2-7; D is perhaps TRBD1 (5 bases). Germline V gene data show CDR1 as SGHDT and CDR2 as YYEEEE. The CDR3 sequence is 14 residues long. Trimming took 0 bases from V and 5 from J, leaving 12 bases between them. In DNA form, the CDR3 reads TGTGCCAGCAGCTTGGAGCAGGGCTCGCACGAGCAGTACTTC. Encoded protein: CASSLEQGSHEQYF.

The genes are TRBV18 and TRBJ1-5; 9 positions match TRBD1. The CDR3 runs to 17 residues. Per the germline V gene, CDR1 is KGHSH and CDR2 is LQKENI. Germline trimming cut 6 bases from V and 0 bases from J; bases unmatched to any gene: 9. As DNA, the CDR3 is TGTGCCAGCTCCCCCCAGGGGACAGGGTATAGCAATCAGCCCCAGCATTTT. Translating it yields CASSPQGTGYSNQPQHF.

The V gene is TRBV9, the J gene TRBJ1-2; D remains unclear. Trimming shortened V by 3 bases and J by 3 bases, and 15 bases separated the two germline ends. CDR1 is SGDLS, CDR2 YYNGEE, per germline. The length of the CDR3 is 15 residues. CDR3 protein: CASSARGVEDYGYTF. The CDR3 region has the DNA TGTGCCAGCAGCGCAAGAGGTGTGGAGGACTATGGCTACACCTTC. Filled out from reference TRBV9 and TRBJ1-2, the complete variable domain reads DSGVTQTPKHLITATGQRVTLRCSPRSGDLSVYWYQQSLDQGLQFLIQYYNGEERAKGNILERFSAQQFPDLHSELNLSSLELGDSALYFCASSARGVEDYGYTFGSGTRLTVV.

The rearrangement links TRBV11-2 to TRBJ2-2, with 8 bases that match TRBD1. The trim removed 1 base at V and 7 bases at J, leaving 5 bases unmatched. Germline loops: CDR1 SGHAT, CDR2 FQNNGV. The CDR3 runs 15 residues. CDR3 coding DNA: TGTGCCAGCAGCTTAGCAGGGGGCAGGGACGGGGAGCTGTTTTTT. Protein: CASSLAGGRDGELFF.

The chain is built from TRBV2 and TRBJ2-1, with D possibly matching TRBD2 (6 bases). Germline values: CDR1 SNHLY, CDR2 FYNNEI. The V and J ends lost 6 bases and 6 bases respectively, with 15 bases between them. The CDR3 has 14 residues. CDR3 amino acids: CASSRDRGSNEQFF. The CDR3 nucleotides read TGTGCCAGCAGCCGGGACCGGGGGTCCAATGAGCAGTTCTTC.

This clone came up once. This chain uses TRBV4-1 with TRBJ2-1; possible D gene TRBD2, 5 bases. Trimming shortened V by 0 bases and J by 0 bases, and 9 bases separated the two germline ends. The CDR3 spans 16 residues. Germline CDR1 is MGHRA and CDR2 is YSYEKL. The CDR3 DNA reads as TGCGCCAGCAGCCAAGATGGGAGTAGCTCCTACAATGAGCAGTTCTTC. The encoded protein is CASSQDGSSSYNEQFF.

The J gene is TRBJ1-2, the V gene TRBV12-3 or TRBV12-4; 8 positions agree with TRBD1. J was trimmed by 4 bases and V by 4 bases; bases with no gene match: 2. The CDR3 is made up of 13 amino acids. CDR3 sequence (DNA): TGTGCCAGCAGTTCAACAGGGGGCTATGGCTACACCTTC. Its protein product is CASSSTGGYGYTF.

In its sample, this clone was seen once. The CDR3 sequence is CASSYSTSNTGELFF. For the CDR3, the DNA is TGTGCCAGCAGTTACTCGACTTCGAACACCGGGGAGCTGTTTTTT. The chain recombines TRBV27 with TRBJ2-2; D is unclear. V was clipped by 4 bases and J by 0 bases, with 9 bases between them. The germline V gene has CDR1 MNHEY and CDR2 SMNVEV (reference sequence). The CDR3 runs 15 residues.

This clone showed up just once. The rearrangement joins TRBV2 to TRBJ1-6; D is uncertain. V lost 6 bases and J lost 7, with 10 bases in between. The CDR3 has 13 amino acids. Germline lookup yields CDR1 SNHLY and CDR2 FYNNEI. CDR3: CASRPGLNSPLHF. CDR3 DNA sequence: TGTGCCAGCAGGCCAGGCCTAAATTCACCCCTCCACTTT.

The chain joins TRBV27 to TRBJ2-7, with 8 nucleotides matching TRBD2. CDR1 is MNHEY, CDR2 SMNVEV, per germline (reference sequence). Losses at the gene ends were 5 bases for V and 6 bases for J; bases not matched to a gene: 9. This CDR3 comprises 14 residues. For the CDR3, the DNA is TGTGCCAGCAGTCACCTAAGCGGGGGAGCCGAGCAGTACTTC. It codes for CASSHLSGGAEQYF.

The V call is TRBV2, the J call TRBJ1-6; maybe TRBD1 (5 bases). Trimming removed 8 bases from V and 9 bases from J, with 20 bases in between. The germline CDR1 and CDR2 sequences are SNHLY and FYNNEI. The CDR3 length is 15 residues. The CDR3 coding sequence is TGTGCCAGCTCGGGGGAGGAGCAGGGTGGTTCACCCCTCCACTTT. It specifies CASSGEEQGGSPLHF.

The gene calls are TRBV4-1 and TRBJ2-3, with 9 bases aligning to TRBD1. The CDR3 contains 19 residues. The germline CDR1 and CDR2 sequences are MGHRA and YSYEKL. After removal of 1 base from V and 2 bases from J, the junction contained 13 bases not matched to a gene. The CDR3 nucleotides read TGCGCCAGCAGCCAAGTTTTACAGGGGGCGAACCCGTACACAGATACGCAGTATTTT. It translates to CASSQVLQGANPYTDTQYF.

The gene calls are TRBV29-1 and TRBJ1-4, with D uncertain. Germline values: CDR1 SQVTM, CDR2 ANQGSEA. The CDR3 covers 12 residues. The V and J ends lost 5 bases and 6 bases respectively, with 10 bases between them. The CDR3: CSVTDWDEKLFF. CDR3 coding DNA: TGCAGCGTTACCGACTGGGATGAAAAACTGTTTTTT.

This chain links TRBV11-2 with TRBJ2-7, with D possibly TRBD2 on 6 matching bases. The CDR3 consists of 18 residues. V shed 2 bases and J shed 7 bases, with 27 bases lying between them. The germline CDR1 and CDR2 sequences are SGHAT and FQNNGV. The CDR3 is CASSLIGQQGLQTSEQYF. CDR3 coding DNA: TGTGCCAGCAGCTTAATCGGGCAGCAGGGACTTCAAACTTCTGAGCAGTACTTC. Based on the CDR3 plus reference TRBV11-2 and TRBJ2-7, the full variable domain is EAGVAQSPRYKIIEKRQSVAFWCNPISGHATLYWYQQILGQGPKLLIQFQNNGVVDDSQLPKDRFSAERLKGVDSTLKIQPAKLEDSAVYLCASSLIGQQGLQTSEQYFGPGTRLTVT.

Concerning this clone: Other nucleotide sequences from this sample produce the same CDR3. V gene TRBV5-1 combines with J gene TRBJ1-1; D gene uncertain. The CDR3 is made up of 14 amino acids. Germline V CDR1 and CDR2: SGHRS, YFSETQ. The V gene lost 0 bases and the J gene lost 4 bases, with 10 bases spanning the gap. The CDR3 DNA follows: TGCGCCAGCAGCTTGGCGGCGGGAGGCACTGAAGCTTTCTTT. Its protein product is CASSLAAGGTEAFF.